Listed here are 11 T cell receptor beta chains from one sample, sequenced in a study of cytomegalovirus exposure and HLA in healthy donors. Primers included in the PCR were 60 Vbeta and 13 Jbeta primers. The data were produced by immunoSEQ multiplex PCR, yet TCRdb's version contains in-frame clones alone and is incomplete. The table has 30,000 to 40,000 clones, 70% to 80% seen once. The sequenced material came from PBMCs. Receptors originate from a woman in her 30s in good health and CMV-seropositive.

The rearrangement joins TRBV30 to TRBJ1-4; 9 bases map to TRBD1. The CDR3 has 14 amino acids. Germline assignment: CDR1 GTSNPN and CDR2 SVGIG (reference sequence). The V segment lost 2 bases and the J segment 8 bases; nucleotides outside the gene matches: 6. This CDR3 reads CAWSPLTGGEKLFF. The CDR3 DNA is TGTGCCTGGAGTCCACTGACAGGGGGAGAAAAACTGTTTTTT.

In this sample, this clone turned up once. The rearrangement links TRBV6-1 to TRBJ1-1; D is possibly TRBD1 (5 bases). Looked up from germline, CDR1 is MNHNS and CDR2 is SASEGT. V was pared by 6 bases and J by 1 base, with 9 bases between. CDR3 length: 13 amino acids. The CDR3 DNA reads TGTGCCAGCAGAACAACAGGGAACACTGAAGCTTTCTTT. Amino acids: CASRTTGNTEAFF.

The V call is TRBV9, the J call TRBJ1-3; 8 positions match TRBD1. The J segment lost 0 bases and the V segment lost 3 bases, leaving 8 bases of the junction unmatched. Germline V gene lookup returns CDR1 SGDLS and CDR2 YYNGEE. The CDR3 loop spans 17 amino acids. The DNA of the CDR3 is TGTGCCAGCAGCGCGAGATCGACAGGGGACTCTGGAAACACCATATATTTT. It codes for CASSARSTGDSGNTIYF.

A word on this clone: The junction and the germline gene differ at one end; a read error may be behind it. V usage is TRBV11-2 and J usage is TRBJ2-3; D unresolved. CDR3 length: 16 amino acids. Germline V gene lookup returns CDR1 SGHAT and CDR2 FQNNGV. The CDR3 bases are TGTGCCCGCAGCTTAGACGATAGCAGCTGGACAGATACGCAGTATTTT. It encodes CARSLDDSSWTDTQYF.

The V call is TRBV2, the J call TRBJ2-7; D might be TRBD2 (6 bases). Between the trimmed V and J ends, which lost 5 bases and 5 bases, there was a span of 13 bases. CDR3 length: 13 residues. Per germline, CDR1 SNHLY and CDR2 FYNNEI. The chain's CDR3 is CASSTREANEQYF. DNA of the CDR3: TGTGCCAGCAGTACCAGGGAGGCCAACGAGCAGTACTTC.

J is TRBJ2-6 and V is TRBV15; a weak D match, TRBD1 (5 bases). CDR3 length equals 17 residues. With 2 bases removed from V and 2 bases from J, the gap between germline ends came to 13 bases. Germline loops: CDR1 LNHNV, CDR2 YYDKDF (reference sequence). In nucleotides, the CDR3 is TGTGCCACCAGCAGAACCAGGGTCGTGGCTGGGGCCAACGTCCTGACTTTC. Its translation: CATSRTRVVAGANVLTF.

The table lists this clone with a few counts. The chain links TRBV6-5 to TRBJ2-7; TRBD2 might be the D (6 bases). The germline CDR1 and CDR2 sequences are MNHEY and SVGAGI. Trimming left V 7 bases short and J 7 bases short, with 14 bases between. This CDR3 spans 12 amino acids. CDR3 nucleotide sequence: TGTGCCAGCACCAATCCGGGAGAGGAGCAGTACTTC. Amino acid sequence: CASTNPGEEQYF.

This clone was found a few times. The V and J genes are TRBV27 and TRBJ2-7, with a possible D match to TRBD2 (6 bases). V lost 3 bases, J lost 6 bases, and 18 bases lay in between. This CDR3 contains 15 residues. Germline V gives CDR1 MNHEY, CDR2 SMNVEV (reference sequence). The CDR3 region is CASSLATSSGGEQYF. CDR3 DNA: TGTGCCAGCAGTTTGGCCACTAGCTCGGGCGGCGAGCAGTACTTC.

This clone was seen once. V gene TRBV28 combines with J gene TRBJ1-1, with no clear D. From germline, CDR1 is MDHEN and CDR2 SYDVKM. The V end lost 6 bases, the J end lost 1 base, and 9 bases lay between the germline ends. This CDR3 comprises 13 residues. The CDR3 DNA follows: TGTGCCAGCAGCATAGGAGGGAACACTGAAGCTTTCTTT. This sequence encodes CASSIGGNTEAFF. Full variable domain (rest looked up from reference TRBV28 and TRBJ1-1): DVKVTQSSRYLVKRTGEKVFLECVQDMDHENMFWYRQDPGLGLRLIYFSYDVKMKEKGDIPEGYSVSREKKERFSLILESASTNQTSMYLCASSIGGNTEAFFGQGTRLTVV.

The CDR3, as DNA: TGTGCCAGCAGTGTACAACTAGAGGAGACCCAGTACTTC. It translates to CASSVQLEETQYF. V is TRBV2 and J is TRBJ2-5, with D tentatively TRBD2 (5 bases). The CDR3 spans 13 residues. Germline V lookup: CDR1 SNHLY, CDR2 FYNNEI. Trimming removed 4 bases at V and 5 bases at J, with 11 bases between.

The rearrangement joins TRBV7-3 to TRBJ2-1; 8 bases fit TRBD2. CDR3 size: 14 residues. V lost 5 bases, J lost 8 bases, and 8 bases stayed unmatched. Germline V CDR1 and CDR2: SGHTA, FQGTGA. In DNA, the CDR3 is TGTGCCAGCAGCCTCCCGGGGACTAGAGATGAGCAGTTCTTC. Its translation is CASSLPGTRDEQFF.